This passage covers 10 T cell receptor beta chains from one sample sequenced in a study of blood T cells in healthy people across ages. Then a second PCR, running roughly 7 to 11 cycles, was carried out with a sample-barcoded 5' primer and a J-beta primer mix. TCRdb fed the 5' RACE reads into MiXCR, producing one record per CDR3 protein. There are nearly 1 million distinct CDR3 sequences in the sample; about 53% occur only once, and roughly 23% lies in the top ten. The sample taken for sequencing was blood. These receptor sequences come from a woman aged 60-75 years in good health.

The V call is TRBV15, the J call TRBJ2-3; 7 bases match TRBD2. Germline CDR1 LNHNV, CDR2 YYDKDF (reference sequence). The J segment lost 0 bases and the V segment lost 6 bases, leaving 6 bases of the junction unmatched. The CDR3 runs to 15 residues. CDR3 region: CATSKSGTSTDTQYF. DNA of the CDR3: TGTGCCACCAGTAAAAGCGGGACTAGCACAGATACGCAGTATTTT. Combining the CDR3 with reference TRBV15 and TRBJ2-3 gives the whole variable domain DAMVIQNPRYQVTQFGKPVTLSCSQTLNHNVMYWYQQKSSQAPKLLFHYYDKDFNNEADTPDNFQSRRPNTSFCFLDIRSPGLGDTAMYLCATSKSGTSTDTQYFGPGTRLTVL.

This chain links TRBV7-2 with TRBJ2-7; 8 positions agree with TRBD2. The germline V gene has CDR1 SGHTA and CDR2 FQGNSA. V lost 7 bases and J lost 2; bases outside the gene matches: 4. This CDR3 spans 13 amino acids. CDR3 loop: CASTHSGAYEQYF. As DNA, the CDR3 is TGTGCCAGCACCCATAGCGGGGCCTACGAGCAGTACTTC.

This sequence joins TRBV25-1 and TRBJ1-4; D is unresolved. The CDR3 loop spans 13 amino acids. The germline V gene has CDR1 MGHDK and CDR2 SYGVNS. Trimming cost V 3 bases and J 8 bases, with 10 bases left between them. The CDR3 loop is CASSEGTYEKLFF. As DNA, the CDR3 is TGTGCCAGCAGTGAGGGCACCTACGAAAAACTGTTTTTT.

The rearrangement links TRBV6-5 to TRBJ2-5; 7 nucleotides agree with TRBD1. TRBJ2-7 explains the end of the DNA better; the J call may be wrong. This CDR3 contains 14 residues. Germline CDR1 MNHEY, CDR2 SVGAGI. CDR3 residues: CASTKDRDGYEQYF. CDR3 coding DNA: TGTGCCAGCACTAAAGACAGGGACGGCTACGAGCAGTACTTC.

V and J are TRBV28 and TRBJ1-5, with TRBD1 as a possible D gene (5 bases). The V end lost 5 bases, the J end lost 2 bases, and 10 bases lay between the germline ends. Germline loops: CDR1 MDHEN, CDR2 SYDVKM. The length of the CDR3 is 14 residues. In DNA, the CDR3 is TGTGCCAGCAGTCTACCGACAGGCAATCAGCCCCAGCATTTT. Amino acids: CASSLPTGNQPQHF.

This chain uses TRBV28 with TRBJ1-6, with TRBD1 as a possible D gene (6 bases). The CDR3 is 15 amino acids. CDR1 is MDHEN, CDR2 SYDVKM, per germline. Trimming removed 7 bases from V and 9 bases from J, with 19 bases in between. The CDR3: CASNPVRGAGSPLHF. The CDR3 DNA reads TGTGCCAGCAACCCCGTGAGGGGGGCCGGTTCACCCCTCCACTTT.

The chain employs TRBV29-1 and TRBJ2-7; D may be TRBD1 or TRBD2 (7 bases each). The germline gives CDR1 SQVTM, CDR2 ANQGSEA. Trimming took 6 bases from V and 2 from J, leaving 14 bases between them. This CDR3 contains 13 residues. The CDR3 sequence: CSVQGGVTYEQYF. As DNA, the CDR3 is TGCAGCGTCCAGGGGGGGGTAACCTACGAGCAGTACTTC.

V is TRBV4-3 and J is TRBJ1-2, with D unclear. V was pared by 0 bases and J by 8 bases, with 10 bases between. This CDR3 is built from 13 residues. Germline values: CDR1 LGHNA, CDR2 YSLEER. CDR3 loop: CASSQEGYLGYTF. The CDR3 DNA reads as TGCGCCAGCAGCCAAGAGGGGTATTTAGGCTACACCTTC.

The chain links TRBV20-1 to TRBJ2-1; tentative D call: TRBD1 (6 bases). Trimming pared 5 bases from V and 4 bases from J, leaving 18 bases between. The germline V gene encodes CDR1 DFQATT and CDR2 SNEGSKA (reference sequence). The CDR3 loop spans 15 amino acids. This CDR3 is CSAGQGPREYNEQFF. For the CDR3, the DNA is TGCAGTGCTGGTCAGGGGCCCAGGGAGTACAATGAGCAGTTCTTC.

In regard to this clonotype: A read error may account for a junction end that differs from germline. The chain links TRBV3-1 to TRBJ2-7; 8 bases map to TRBD2. This CDR3 is 15 amino acids long. Germline-derived CDR1 and CDR2 are LGHDT and YNNKEL (reference sequence). CDR3 amino acids: CANSQSTSGGYEQYF. The CDR3 DNA follows: TGTGCCAACAGCCAATCCACTAGCGGAGGCTACGAGCAGTACTTC.